This T cell receptor (beta chain) stems from a study of CDR3 diversity in severe acne (dated by TCRdb to between 2017 and 2020). Library method: PCR. This sample was sequenced with an Illumina HiSeq 2000. In-frame beta chains were kept once TCRdb had trimmed the public reads at Q25 with fastp and called clones with MiXCR. When rows share a CDR3 protein, they turn into one entry using the most common DNA and genes. The sample table contains roughly 100,000 distinct CDR3 sequences; only one count was recorded for 51% of them. 9.5% to 15% of the sample comes from the top ten. This clonotype was found many times. Its antigen specificity is not known. Base quality data are lacking; no much larger clone is found one base away. V sheds 0 bases and J sheds 11 bases, leaving 18 bases between their ends. From its cysteine to its phenylalanine, the CDR3 spans 16 amino acids. Here the CDR3 DNA is all that survives: 48 bases in frame from base 1. According to the germline V gene (reference sequence), CDR1 reads SGHKS and CDR2 reads YYEKEE.

Sequencing was performed on blood. The sequence was obtained from a male donor with acne. This receptor chain uses TRBV5-5 and TRBJ1-6; TRBD1 is possibly the D segment (5 matching bases). For the CDR3, the sequence is CASSLVGAGTMAPLHF. The nucleotides read TGTGCCAGCAGCTTGGTAGGGGCAGGGACGATGGCACCCCTCCACTTT.